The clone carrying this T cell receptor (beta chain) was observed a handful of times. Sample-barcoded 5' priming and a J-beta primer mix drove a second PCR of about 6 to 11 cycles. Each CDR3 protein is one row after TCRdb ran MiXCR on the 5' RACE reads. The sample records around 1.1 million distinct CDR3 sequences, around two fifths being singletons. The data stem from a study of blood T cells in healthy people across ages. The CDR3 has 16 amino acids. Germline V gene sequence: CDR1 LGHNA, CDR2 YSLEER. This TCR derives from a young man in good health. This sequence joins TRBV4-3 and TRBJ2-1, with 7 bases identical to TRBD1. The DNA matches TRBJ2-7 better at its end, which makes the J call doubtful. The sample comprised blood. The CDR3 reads CASSQRPGQTYNEQYF. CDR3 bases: TGCGCCAGCAGCCAACGGCCGGGACAGACCTACAATGAGCAGTACTTC.